This passage covers 21 T cell receptor beta chains from one sample sequenced in a study of vaccination effects on CD4 cells after COVID-19. The table came from immunoSEQ multiplex PCR; TCRdb's copy has only in-frame clones and leaves some out. The top ten clones hold roughly 2.2% of a sample with about 66,000 clones, more than 60% of them seen once. Their antigens are not known. Subsequent to a culture period of around eleven days, CD4+ T cells were isolated. Each participant was administered two doses of either the BNT162b2 or the mRNA-1273 vaccine. Sequenced here: CD4+ T cells from PBMCs cultured without peptide, sampled after COVID-19 vaccination. The receptor set was obtained from a human donor who received a COVID-19 vaccine.

This clone was seen a few times. V is TRBV19 and J is TRBJ2-3, with TRBD1 as a possible D gene (6 bases). The CDR3 totals 15 residues. Trimming cost V 6 bases and J 0 bases, with 13 bases left between them. Germline CDR1 reads LNHDA; CDR2 reads SQIVND (reference sequence). In nucleotides, the CDR3 is TGTGCCAGTAGCACGGGACACTCAAGCACAGATACGCAGTATTTT. The encoded protein is CASSTGHSSTDTQYF.

This rearrangement joins TRBV7-9 to TRBJ2-7; 8 nucleotides match TRBD2. Germline CDR1 and CDR2: SEHNR and FQNEAQ (reference sequence). V lost 1 base to trimming and J lost 1 base; unmatched junction nucleotides: 6. The CDR3 spans 16 residues. CDR3 coding DNA: TGTGCCAGCAGCTTAGGGAGCGGGGGAACTTCCTACGAGCAGTACGTC. Translated: CASSLGSGGTSYEQYV.

V usage is TRBV6-5 and J usage is TRBJ2-7, with D perhaps matching TRBD2 (6 bases). The CDR3 length is 14 residues. Germline CDR1 MNHEY, CDR2 SVGAGI. Trimming shortened V by 0 bases and J by 1 base, and 7 bases separated the two germline ends. CDR3 DNA: TGTGCCAGCAGTTACTCTCGGGGGTCCTACGAGCAGTACGTC. This gives the protein CASSYSRGSYEQYV.

The V gene is TRBV18, the J gene TRBJ2-5; no firm D call. The CDR3 loop spans 13 amino acids. The V gene's germline CDR1 is KGHSH and CDR2 LQKENI. The V and J ends lost 1 base and 2 bases respectively, with 5 bases between them. The CDR3 DNA reads TGTGCCAGCTCACCACAGGCACAAGAGACCCAGTACTTC. This codes for CASSPQAQETQYF.

Note on this clone: Different DNA sequences within this sample yield the same CDR3. The gene calls are TRBV24-1 and TRBJ2-5; 7 positions agree with TRBD1. Germline V gene data show CDR1 as KGHDR and CDR2 as SFDVKD. With V trimmed by 4 bases and J by 2 bases, 6 bases remained unmatched. CDR3 length: 15 amino acids. CDR3 region: CATSDPRTGQETQYF. The DNA for the CDR3 is TGTGCCACCAGTGACCCTCGGACAGGACAAGAGACCCAGTACTTC.

This chain joins TRBV4-2 and TRBJ2-3, with unresolved D. The CDR3 is 20 amino acids. Germline loops: CDR1 LGHNA, CDR2 YNFKEQ. V was trimmed by 1 base and J by 2 bases, leaving 25 bases between them. In nucleotides, the CDR3 is TGTGCCAGCAGCCAAGCCGCTGGATACAGAACCAGACCATTCACAGATACGCAGTATTTT. Encoded protein: CASSQAAGYRTRPFTDTQYF.

In its sample, this clone was seen once. The chain joins TRBV7-2 to TRBJ2-4; TRBD2 matches at 10 bases. Germline V gene data show CDR1 as SGHTA and CDR2 as FQGNSA. Unmatched junction bases numbered 5, after V lost 5 bases and J lost 1 base. This CDR3 has 16 residues. As DNA, the CDR3 is TGTGCCAGCAGCCCAGGGACTAGCGTTGCCAAAAACATTCAGTACTTC. Translated, it gives CASSPGTSVAKNIQYF.

The rearrangement uses TRBV19 and TRBJ2-2; 7 bases fit TRBD1. J was trimmed by 3 bases and V by 3 bases; bases with no gene match: 4. Germline V gene data show CDR1 as LNHDA and CDR2 as SQIVND (reference sequence). The length of the CDR3 is 15 residues. In DNA form, the CDR3 reads TGTGCCAGTAGTATGGACAGGCGACACACCGGGGAGCTGTTTTTT. Protein sequence: CASSMDRRHTGELFF. The whole variable domain, filled in from reference TRBV19 and TRBJ2-2, reads DGGITQSPKYLFRKEGQNVTLSCEQNLNHDAMYWYRQDPGQGLRLIYYSQIVNDFQKGDIAEGYSVSREKKESFPLTVTSAQKNPTAFYLCASSMDRRHTGELFFGEGSRLTVL.

The chain employs TRBV5-1 and TRBJ2-3, with a weak D call TRBD1 (6 bases). The CDR3 runs 15 residues. Trimming shortened V by 2 bases and J by 3 bases, and 13 bases separated the two germline ends. Per germline, CDR1 SGHRS and CDR2 YFSETQ. CDR3: CASSFGQLTTDTQYF. The CDR3 DNA reads as TGCGCCAGCAGCTTCGGACAGCTTACAACAGATACGCAGTATTTT.

V gene TRBV6-1 combines with J gene TRBJ2-7; D might be TRBD1 or TRBD2, each matching 5 bases. The V gene's germline CDR1 is MNHNS and CDR2 SASEGT. V was clipped by 4 bases and J by 1 base, with 20 bases between them. The CDR3 is 17 amino acids. CDR3 sequence: CASSGGIPGSLSYEQYV. CDR3 DNA sequence: TGTGCCAGCAGTGGGGGGATACCCGGGTCACTATCCTACGAGCAGTACGTC.

The chain has TRBV10-1 and TRBJ1-1; 10 nucleotides align to TRBD1. V shed 2 bases and J 6 bases; nucleotides not matched to a gene: 12. This CDR3 is built from 17 residues. From germline, CDR1 is WNHNN and CDR2 SYGVQD (reference sequence). CDR3 DNA: TGCGCCAGCAGTGAGGCTCCGGGACAGGGGCAGACGGCTGAAGCTTTCTTT. It codes for CASSEAPGQGQTAEAFF.

The chain combines TRBV19 with TRBJ1-5, with D possibly TRBD1 on 5 matching bases. Germline-derived CDR1 and CDR2 are LNHDA and SQIVND (reference sequence). The CDR3 sequence is 14 residues long. Trimming stripped 8 bases from V and 0 bases from J, with 11 bases between. CDR3 residues: CASCDSYSNQPQHF. CDR3 nucleotide sequence: TGTGCCAGTTGTGACAGCTATAGCAATCAGCCCCAGCATTTT.

The chain joins TRBV24-1 to TRBJ2-5; the D is unclear. The germline V and J ends were trimmed by 0 bases and 5 bases, with 15 bases remaining between them. The CDR3 has 16 amino acids. Germline values: CDR1 KGHDR, CDR2 SFDVKD. The CDR3 nucleotides read TGTGCCACCAGTGATTTGAGGTCTGATGGGATCGAGACCCAGTACTTC. Its protein product is CATSDLRSDGIETQYF.

The rearrangement joins TRBV27 to TRBJ2-3; 8 nucleotides align to TRBD2. Germline V lookup: CDR1 MNHEY, CDR2 SMNVEV (reference sequence). J gave up 2 bases and V 2 bases, and 6 bases lay outside the gene matches. The CDR3 sequence is 16 residues long. CDR3 sequence: CASSLVGGGYTDTQYF. CDR3 bases: TGTGCCAGCAGTTTAGTCGGGGGGGGCTACACAGATACGCAGTATTTT.

The V call is TRBV23-1, the J call TRBJ2-7; D gene unclear. TRBV23-1 is classed as an ORF, of uncertain function. Trimming removed 8 bases at V and 7 bases at J, with 9 bases between. This CDR3 is built from 10 residues. DNA of the CDR3: TGCGCCAGCCGACACGGAGAGCAGTACGTC. Protein product: CASRHGEQYV.

For the CDR3, the DNA is TGTGCCAGCAGCTTTTCGGGACAGGTCTTTGATGGCTACACCTTC. Protein sequence: CASSFSGQVFDGYTF. The rearrangement joins TRBV5-5 to TRBJ1-2; 8 nucleotides match TRBD1. The CDR3 consists of 15 residues. The trim removed 2 bases at V and 6 bases at J, leaving 9 bases unmatched. Germline V gene data show CDR1 as SGHKS and CDR2 as YYEKEE (reference sequence). Using reference TRBV5-5 and TRBJ1-2 for the parts outside the CDR3, the full variable domain is DAGVTQSPTHLIKTRGQQVTLRCSPISGHKSVSWYQQVLGQGPQFIFQYYEKEERGRGNFPDRFSARQFPNYSSELNVNALLLGDSALYLCASSFSGQVFDGYTFGSGTRLTVV.

V gene TRBV30 combines with J gene TRBJ1-1; D might be TRBD1 (6 bases). The CDR3 contains 12 residues. Trimming left V 4 bases short and J 6 bases short, with 12 bases between. From germline, CDR1 is GTSNPN and CDR2 SVGIG (reference sequence). CDR3 protein: CAWKPGVSEAFF. DNA for the CDR3: TGTGCCTGGAAACCAGGGGTCTCTGAAGCTTTCTTT.

The rearrangement links TRBV28 to TRBJ2-7; possible D gene TRBD2, 6 bases. The CDR3 is 13 amino acids. V lost 3 bases and J 6 bases, leaving 12 bases between the germline ends. Germline assignment: CDR1 MDHEN and CDR2 SYDVKM. CDR3: CASSFQGSGEQYV. The CDR3 coding sequence is TGTGCCAGCAGTTTTCAGGGTAGCGGCGAGCAGTACGTC.

This chain joins TRBV28 and TRBJ1-2; D unclear. The CDR3 totals 11 residues. Deletions cut 5 bases from V and 1 base from J, with 2 bases between. CDR1 is MDHEN and CDR2 is SYDVKM in the germline V gene. CDR3 sequence (DNA): TGTGCCAGCAGTATTAACTATGGCTACACCTTC. Its translation: CASSINYGYTF.

This clone was picked up one time. This chain connects TRBV7-2 to TRBJ1-3, with D unclear. V lost 5 bases to trimming and J lost 0 bases, with 11 bases between them. From germline, CDR1 is SGHTA and CDR2 FQGNSA. This CDR3 is 15 amino acids long. Here the CDR3 DNA reads TGTGCCAGCAGCCCGACTGTAACCTCTGGAAACACCATATATTTT. Translating gives CASSPTVTSGNTIYF.

This chain connects TRBV10-3 to TRBJ2-2, with 7 nucleotides matching TRBD1. After removal of 5 bases from V and 6 bases from J, the junction contained 9 bases not matched to a gene. This CDR3 has 15 residues. Germline CDR1 is ENHRY and CDR2 is SYGVKD. CDR3 residues: CAISRQGKSSGELFF. The CDR3 bases are TGTGCCATCAGTAGACAGGGAAAGTCATCCGGGGAGCTGTTTTTT.